Listed here are 26 T cell receptor beta chains from one sample, sequenced in a study of CD8 T cells in ankylosing spondylitis. TCRdb analysed the 5' RACE reads with MiXCR anew, one entry per CDR3 protein. The sample includes more than 300,000 distinct CDR3 sequences, roughly 10% seen only once; the top ten take 8% to 9.5%. The sequenced material came from blood, either unsorted or a sorted T cell fraction (not recorded which). The receptors shown here come from a female donor with ankylosing spondylitis or in good health (not recorded which).

This clonotype was counted ten times or more. The rearrangement uses TRBV3-1 and TRBJ2-3; possibly TRBD1 or TRBD2 for D (5 bases each). The CDR3 sequence is 14 residues long. Germline lookup yields CDR1 LGHDT and CDR2 YNNKEL (reference sequence). V dropped 3 bases and J dropped 4 bases, with 11 bases sitting between them. CDR3 bases: TGTGCCAGCAGCCAGGGGGTCGGCGCAGATACGCAGTATTTT. This translates into CASSQGVGADTQYF.

This clonotype has a count of ten or more. The gene calls are TRBV5-5 and TRBJ2-2; TRBD1 agrees at 7 bases. The CDR3 has 15 amino acids. The ends lost 1 base at V and 7 bases at J; junction bases unmatched: 7. Per the germline V gene, CDR1 is SGHKS and CDR2 is YYEKEE (reference sequence). CDR3 in DNA: TGTGCCAGCAGCTTGCCGAGCAGGGGGTACGGGGAGCTGTTTTTT. Its protein is CASSLPSRGYGELFF.

The chain has TRBV12-3 or TRBV12-4 and TRBJ2-3, with D possibly TRBD1 on 6 matching bases. V gave up 5 bases and J gave up 2 bases, with 14 bases separating them. CDR3 length: 15 residues. In nucleotides, the CDR3 is TGTGCCAGCAGTAACCACAGGGACCCCACAGATACGCAGTATTTT. Residues: CASSNHRDPTDTQYF.

In this sample, this clonotype turned up many times. The chain recombines TRBV7-2 with TRBJ2-1; TRBD2 matches at 9 bases. The CDR3 length is 16 residues. CDR1 SGHTA and CDR2 FQGNSA come from the germline V gene. The trim removed 5 bases at V and 3 bases at J, leaving 8 bases unmatched. CDR3 sequence: CASSREGTSYYNEQFF. CDR3 nucleotide sequence: TGTGCCAGCAGCCGAGAGGGGACTAGCTACTACAATGAGCAGTTCTTC.

V usage is TRBV30 and J usage is TRBJ2-3; D may correspond to TRBD1 or TRBD2 (5 bases each). CDR3 length equals 16 residues. The germline CDR1 and CDR2 sequences are GTSNPN and SVGIG (reference sequence). Trimming stripped 1 base from V and 6 bases from J, with 20 bases between. CDR3 region: CAWSAWDLRAYDTQYF. The DNA of the CDR3 is TGTGCCTGGAGTGCCTGGGACCTCAGGGCGTACGATACGCAGTATTTT.

This clonotype was recorded a few times. The chain employs TRBV9 and TRBJ2-1, with D perhaps matching TRBD1 or TRBD2 (5 bases each). Trimming pared 0 bases from V and 10 bases from J, leaving 8 bases between. Germline V gene sequence: CDR1 SGDLS, CDR2 YYNGEE. The length of the CDR3 is 12 residues. The CDR3 nucleotides read TGTGCCAGCAGCGTAGCTGAGGGGGAGCAGTTCTTC. It encodes CASSVAEGEQFF.

As regards this clonotype: A read error may explain this, as a much larger clone is one base away. The chain employs TRBV21-1 and TRBJ2-1. TRBV21-1 is noted as a pseudogene. The CDR3 sequence is 13 residues long. CDR3 sequence: CASSKARVDEQFF. CDR3 coding DNA: TGTGCCAGCAGCAAAGCGCGAGTTGATGAGCAGTTCTTC.

This clonotype was recorded at least ten times. One end of the junction is discordant with germline, which a read error may explain. The chain links TRBV25-1 to TRBJ1-2, with D possibly TRBD1 on 6 matching bases. CDR1 and CDR2 from the germline V gene are MGHDK and SYGVNS. CDR3 size: 13 residues. The CDR3, as DNA: TGTGCCAGCAGTGAACAGGGGTACTACGGCTACACCTTC. This codes for CASSEQGYYGYTF.

Many counts were recorded for this clonotype. The chain combines TRBV6-1 with TRBJ1-2; no clear D gene. CDR1 is MNHNS, CDR2 SASEGT, per germline. With 5 bases removed from V and 3 bases from J, the gap between germline ends came to 16 bases. There are 15 residues in the CDR3. The CDR3 DNA sequence: TGTGCCAGCAGTCCCCGCCGGACTCAAGACTATGGCTACACCTTC. Translated, it gives CASSPRRTQDYGYTF.

The sample holds many counts of this clonotype. The genes are TRBV5-1 and TRBJ1-1; perhaps TRBD1 as D (6 bases). Germline CDR1 SGHRS, CDR2 YFSETQ. Deletions cut 2 bases from V and 3 bases from J, with 8 bases between. The CDR3 is made up of 13 amino acids. The CDR3 nucleotides read TGCGCCAGCAGCTTACAGGGAGACACTGAAGCTTTCTTT. This gives the protein CASSLQGDTEAFF.

This clonotype came up many times. The V gene is TRBV5-1, the J gene TRBJ2-3; 14 bases align to TRBD2. The CDR3 totals 18 residues. J lost 1 base, V lost 2 bases, and 6 bases had no gene match. Germline V gene sequence: CDR1 SGHRS, CDR2 YFSETQ. CDR3 sequence: CASSLGTSGRTGTDTQYF. The CDR3 bases are TGCGCCAGCAGCTTAGGGACTAGCGGGAGAACGGGCACAGATACGCAGTATTTT.

This clonotype was observed at least ten times. This chain joins TRBV5-1 and TRBJ2-1; 10 nucleotides agree with TRBD2. Trimming cost V 3 bases and J 7 bases; bases outside gene matches: 10. CDR1 and CDR2 (germline): SGHRS, YFSETQ. The CDR3 totals 16 residues. The CDR3 region has the DNA TGCGCCAGCAGCTACCTAGCGGGGGCCCCAGGTAATGAGCAGTTCTTC. This translates into CASSYLAGAPGNEQFF. Full variable domain (missing parts from reference TRBV5-1 and TRBJ2-1): KAGVTQTPRYLIKTRGQQVTLSCSPISGHRSVSWYQQTPGQGLQFLFEYFSETQRNKGNFPGRFSGRQFSNSRSEMNVSTLELGDSALYLCASSYLAGAPGNEQFFGPGTRLTVL.

This rearrangement joins TRBV15 to TRBJ2-3; the D gene is possibly TRBD1 (5 bases). The V end was cut by 1 base, the J end by 7 bases, with 12 bases between. The CDR3 consists of 14 residues. Germline-derived CDR1 and CDR2 are LNHNV and YYDKDF (reference sequence). CDR3 in DNA: TGTGCCACCAGCAGAGGAAGGGGAATGAATACGCAGTATTTT. This gives the protein CATSRGRGMNTQYF.

This clonotype was observed a handful of times. The chain employs TRBV20-1 and TRBJ1-5; a weak D match, TRBD1 (5 bases). Trimming pared 6 bases from V and 3 bases from J, leaving 30 bases between. CDR1 and CDR2 (germline): DFQATT, SNEGSKA (reference sequence). The CDR3 is made up of 19 amino acids. CDR3: CSATGVIGEAGKNNQPQHF. The CDR3 DNA reads as TGCAGTGCGACTGGGGTCATTGGCGAGGCAGGGAAAAACAATCAGCCCCAGCATTTT.

This clonotype has ten or more counts. The J gene is TRBJ2-5, the V gene TRBV29-1; D might be TRBD1 (5 bases). The V end lost 6 bases, the J end lost 5 bases, and 19 bases lay between the germline ends. Germline V CDR1 and CDR2: SQVTM, ANQGSEA. This CDR3 comprises 14 residues. For the CDR3, the DNA is TGCAGCGTGACCGAGTGGGGCCCGGTGGAGACCCAGTACTTC. Translating gives CSVTEWGPVETQYF. The full variable domain, completed using reference TRBV29-1 and TRBJ2-5, is SAVISQKPSRDICQRGTSLTIQCQVDSQVTMMFWYRQQPGQSLTLIATANQGSEATYESGFVIDKFPISRPNLTFSTLTVSNMSPEDSSIYLCSVTEWGPVETQYFGPGTRLLVL.

This clonotype was detected a few times. The chain couples TRBV3-1 to TRBJ1-6, with unresolved D. The CDR3 has 14 amino acids. Per germline, CDR1 LGHDT and CDR2 YNNKEL (reference sequence). V was pared by 3 bases and J by 7 bases, with 10 bases between. CDR3 nucleotides: TGTGCCAGCAGCCAGGCAGTAGGGAATTCACCCCTCCACTTT. Translating gives CASSQAVGNSPLHF.

This clonotype has ten or more counts. The V call is TRBV27, the J call TRBJ2-5; unclear D gene. V lost 10 bases and J lost 7, with 4 bases in between. The V gene's germline CDR1 is MNHEY and CDR2 SMNVEV (reference sequence). This CDR3 spans 8 amino acids. The CDR3 loop is CATPTQYF. CDR3 nucleotide sequence: TGTGCCACCCCGACCCAGTACTTC.

This clonotype showed up many times. V gene TRBV5-1 combines with J gene TRBJ2-4; unclear D gene. V lost 2 bases, J lost 0 bases, and 6 bases lay in between. Germline loops: CDR1 SGHRS, CDR2 YFSETQ. CDR3 length: 14 residues. CDR3 in amino acids: CASSFRGAKNIQYF. The CDR3 DNA is TGCGCCAGCAGCTTCAGAGGAGCCAAAAACATTCAGTACTTC.

V usage is TRBV28 and J usage is TRBJ2-5; no reliable D call. Trimming shortened V by 2 bases and J by 9 bases, and 13 bases separated the two germline ends. This CDR3 is built from 13 residues. CDR1 is MDHEN, CDR2 SYDVKM, per germline. The CDR3 DNA follows: TGTGCCAGCAGTTTAAAGATAGAAAGGGCCCAGTACTTC. It yields the protein CASSLKIERAQYF.

This clonotype has at least ten counts. The chain recombines TRBV20-1 with TRBJ1-3; D uncertain. Germline V gene sequence: CDR1 DFQATT, CDR2 SNEGSKA (reference sequence). The V end was cut by 6 bases, the J end by 0 bases, with 12 bases between. The CDR3 spans 14 residues. The CDR3 sequence: CSATKPLSGNTIYF. CDR3 nucleotides: TGCAGTGCCACAAAGCCACTCTCTGGAAACACCATATATTTT.

This clonotype showed up just a few times. The chain has TRBV27 and TRBJ1-4, with unresolved D. This CDR3 comprises 13 residues. V lost 3 bases and J lost 4, with 6 bases in between. Looked up from germline, CDR1 is MNHEY and CDR2 is SMNVEV (reference sequence). The CDR3 DNA reads TGTGCCAGCAGTTTGGTGGTTAATGAAAAACTGTTTTTT. Protein: CASSLVVNEKLFF.

This clonotype has at least ten counts. V is TRBV5-1 and J is TRBJ1-2; D perhaps matches TRBD1 (6 bases). Germline-derived CDR1 and CDR2 are SGHRS and YFSETQ. Trimming stripped 0 bases from V and 2 bases from J, with 8 bases between. This CDR3 is 14 amino acids long. The CDR3 sequence is CASSLAGQNYGYTF. DNA of the CDR3: TGCGCCAGCAGCTTGGCAGGACAGAACTATGGCTACACCTTC.

The table lists this clonotype with many counts. The chain carries TRBV5-6 and TRBJ2-5, with D tentatively TRBD1 (5 bases). CDR3 length: 15 residues. V was cut by 2 bases and J by 1 base, with 12 bases left in between. Germline CDR1 is SGHDT and CDR2 is YYEEEE. The CDR3 reads CASSLQDKVQETQYF. CDR3 nucleotides: TGTGCCAGCAGCTTACAGGACAAAGTCCAAGAGACCCAGTACTTC.

This clonotype was observed a handful of times. The chain couples TRBV12-3 or TRBV12-4 to TRBJ2-7; TRBD2 matches at 8 bases. Unmatched junction bases numbered 8, after V lost 4 bases and J lost 6 bases. CDR3 length equals 14 residues. The CDR3 DNA reads TGTGCCAGCAGTTGGGCGGGGGGCTCGGGCGAGCAGTACTTC. Amino acids: CASSWAGGSGEQYF.

This chain uses TRBV5-1 with TRBJ2-3; D might be TRBD1 or TRBD2, each matching 5 bases. CDR1 is SGHRS and CDR2 is YFSETQ in the germline V gene. CDR3 size: 16 residues. V was trimmed by 4 bases and J by 2 bases, leaving 17 bases between them. The DNA for the CDR3 is TGCGCCAGCAGCGAAGGGACCGATTCTGTCACAGATACGCAGTATTTT. Amino acids: CASSEGTDSVTDTQYF. The whole variable domain, remainder taken from reference TRBV5-1 and TRBJ2-3, is KAGVTQTPRYLIKTRGQQVTLSCSPISGHRSVSWYQQTPGQGLQFLFEYFSETQRNKGNFPGRFSGRQFSNSRSEMNVSTLELGDSALYLCASSEGTDSVTDTQYFGPGTRLTVL.

A single count supports this clonotype. A clone one base away is much larger, so this may be a read error. The V call is TRBV28, the J call TRBJ2-1; TRBD2 aligns across 8 bases. This CDR3 comprises 18 residues. V dropped 4 bases and J dropped 2; count of bases not matched to a gene: 13. Per the germline V gene, CDR1 is MDHEN and CDR2 is SYDVKM. This chain's CDR3 is CASSSARLSGIAYNEQFF. The CDR3 coding sequence is TGTGCCAGCAGTTCGGCCCGTCTTAGCGGGATAGCCTACAATGAGCAGTTCTTC.